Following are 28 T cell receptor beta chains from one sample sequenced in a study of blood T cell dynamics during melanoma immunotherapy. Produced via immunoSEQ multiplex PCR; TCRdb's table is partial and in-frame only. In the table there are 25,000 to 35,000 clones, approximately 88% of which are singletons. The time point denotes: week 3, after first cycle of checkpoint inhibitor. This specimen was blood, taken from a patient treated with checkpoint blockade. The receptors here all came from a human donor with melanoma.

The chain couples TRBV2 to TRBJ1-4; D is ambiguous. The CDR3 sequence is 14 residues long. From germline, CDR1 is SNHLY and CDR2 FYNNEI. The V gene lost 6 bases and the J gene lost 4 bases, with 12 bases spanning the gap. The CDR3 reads CASSPSGNNEKLFF. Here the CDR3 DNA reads TGTGCCAGCAGCCCCAGCGGGAATAATGAAAAACTGTTTTTT. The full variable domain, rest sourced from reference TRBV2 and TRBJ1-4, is EPEVTQTPSHQVTQMGQEVILRCVPISNHLYFYWYRQILGQKVEFLVSFYNNEISEKSEIFDDQFSVERPDGSNFTLKIRSTKLEDSAMYFCASSPSGNNEKLFFGSGTQLSVL.

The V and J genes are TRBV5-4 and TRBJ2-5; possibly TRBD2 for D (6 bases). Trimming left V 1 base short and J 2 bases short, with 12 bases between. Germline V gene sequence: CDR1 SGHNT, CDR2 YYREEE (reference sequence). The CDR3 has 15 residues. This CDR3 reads CASSLISAGQETQYF. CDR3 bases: TGTGCCAGCAGCTTGATAAGCGCGGGACAAGAGACCCAGTACTTC.

The CDR3, as DNA: TGTGCCAGCTCTAGCGGGGGGGCCAGTGAGCAGTTCTTC. Translation: CASSSGGASEQFF. The J gene is TRBJ2-1, the V gene TRBV7-3; 12 bases are shared with TRBD2. Looked up from germline, CDR1 is SGHTA and CDR2 is FQGTGA. This CDR3 is 13 amino acids long. After removal of 8 bases from V and 9 bases from J, the junction contained 5 bases not matched to a gene.

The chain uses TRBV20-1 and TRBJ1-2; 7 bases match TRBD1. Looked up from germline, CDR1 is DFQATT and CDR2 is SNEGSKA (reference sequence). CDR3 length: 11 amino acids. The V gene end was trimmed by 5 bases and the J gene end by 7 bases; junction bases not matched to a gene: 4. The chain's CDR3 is CSAGTDPGYTF. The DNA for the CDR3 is TGCAGTGCTGGGACAGACCCTGGCTACACCTTC.

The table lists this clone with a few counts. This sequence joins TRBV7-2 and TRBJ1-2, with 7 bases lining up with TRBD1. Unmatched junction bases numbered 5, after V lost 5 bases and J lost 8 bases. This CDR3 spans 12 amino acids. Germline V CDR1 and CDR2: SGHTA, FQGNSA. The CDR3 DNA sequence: TGTGCCAGCAGCCCCGACAGGGTCGGCTACACCTTC. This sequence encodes CASSPDRVGYTF. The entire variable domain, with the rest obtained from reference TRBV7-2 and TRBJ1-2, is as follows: GAGVSQSPSNKVTEKGKDVELRCDPISGHTALYWYRQSLGQGLEFLIYFQGNSAPDKSGLPSDRFSAERTGGSVSTLTIQRTQQEDSAVYLCASSPDRVGYTFGSGTRLTVV.

The CDR3, as DNA: TGTGCCAGTAGTATAGGAGCCAGCCGGGAGACCCAGTACTTC. It codes for CASSIGASRETQYF. The chain recombines TRBV19 with TRBJ2-5; D is ambiguous. Per germline, CDR1 LNHDA and CDR2 SQIVND (reference sequence). Trimming pared 1 base from V and 5 bases from J, leaving 11 bases between. The CDR3 is 14 residues long.

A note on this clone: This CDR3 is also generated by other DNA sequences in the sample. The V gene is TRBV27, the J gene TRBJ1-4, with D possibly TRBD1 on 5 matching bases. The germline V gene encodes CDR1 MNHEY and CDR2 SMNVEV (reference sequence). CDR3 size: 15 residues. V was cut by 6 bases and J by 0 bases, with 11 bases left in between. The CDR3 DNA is TGTGCCAGCAGGTTTGGGGGTGCAACTAATGAAAAACTGTTTTTT. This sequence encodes CASRFGGATNEKLFF.

CDR3 nucleotide sequence: TGTGCCAGCAACATAGGGAGGAACACTGAAGCTTTCTTT. Protein product: CASNIGRNTEAFF. The chain joins TRBV6-5 to TRBJ1-1, with D unclear. The germline CDR1 and CDR2 sequences are MNHEY and SVGAGI. This CDR3 contains 13 residues. Trimming removed 7 bases from V and 1 base from J, with 10 bases in between.

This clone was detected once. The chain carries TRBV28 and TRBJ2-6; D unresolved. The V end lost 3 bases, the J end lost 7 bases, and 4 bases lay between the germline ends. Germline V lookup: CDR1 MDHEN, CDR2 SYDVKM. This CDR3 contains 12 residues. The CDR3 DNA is TGTGCCAGCAGTTTTTCTGCCAACGTCCTGACTTTC. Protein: CASSFSANVLTF.

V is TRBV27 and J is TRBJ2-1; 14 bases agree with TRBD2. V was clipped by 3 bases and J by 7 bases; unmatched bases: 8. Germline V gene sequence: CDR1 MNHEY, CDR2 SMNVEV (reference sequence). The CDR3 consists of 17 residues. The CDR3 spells CASSFRKTSGRENEQFF. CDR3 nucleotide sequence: TGTGCCAGCAGTTTTAGAAAGACTAGCGGGAGGGAAAATGAGCAGTTCTTC.

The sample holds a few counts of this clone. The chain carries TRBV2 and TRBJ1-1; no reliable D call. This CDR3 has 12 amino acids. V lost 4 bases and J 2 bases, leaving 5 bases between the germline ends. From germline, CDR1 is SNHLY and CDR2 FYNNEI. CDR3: CASSARNTEAFF. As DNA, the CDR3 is TGTGCCAGCAGTGCTAGAAACACTGAAGCTTTCTTT.

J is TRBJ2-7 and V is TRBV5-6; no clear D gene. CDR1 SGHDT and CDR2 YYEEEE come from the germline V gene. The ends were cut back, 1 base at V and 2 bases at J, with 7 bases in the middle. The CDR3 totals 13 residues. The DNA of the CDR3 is TGTGCCAGCAGCTTGTTCGGAGCCTACGAGCAGTACTTC. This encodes CASSLFGAYEQYF.

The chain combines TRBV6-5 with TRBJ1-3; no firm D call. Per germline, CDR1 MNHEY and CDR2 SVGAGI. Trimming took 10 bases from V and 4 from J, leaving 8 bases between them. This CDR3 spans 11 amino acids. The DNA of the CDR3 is TGTGCCACCACGACGGGAAACACCATATATTTT. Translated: CATTTGNTIYF.

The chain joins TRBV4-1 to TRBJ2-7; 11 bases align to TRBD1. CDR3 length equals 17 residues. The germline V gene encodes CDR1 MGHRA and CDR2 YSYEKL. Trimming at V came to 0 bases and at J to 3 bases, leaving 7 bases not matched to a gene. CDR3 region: CASSQDPRDRGNYEQYF. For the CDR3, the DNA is TGCGCCAGCAGCCAAGATCCGAGGGACAGGGGGAACTACGAGCAGTACTTC.

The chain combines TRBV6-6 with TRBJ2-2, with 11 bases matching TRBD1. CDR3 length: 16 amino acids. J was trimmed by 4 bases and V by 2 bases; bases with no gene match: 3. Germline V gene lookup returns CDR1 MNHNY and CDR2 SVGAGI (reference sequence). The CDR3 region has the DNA TGTGCCAGCAGTTACCTCGGGACAGGGGGCACCGGGGAGCTGTTTTTT. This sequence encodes CASSYLGTGGTGELFF.

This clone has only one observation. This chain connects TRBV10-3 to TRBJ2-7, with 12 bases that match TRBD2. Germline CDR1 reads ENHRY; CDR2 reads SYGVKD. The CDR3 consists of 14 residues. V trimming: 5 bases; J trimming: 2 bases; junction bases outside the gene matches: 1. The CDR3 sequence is CAISPSGGAYEQYF. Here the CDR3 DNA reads TGTGCCATCAGTCCTAGCGGGGGGGCCTACGAGCAGTACTTC.

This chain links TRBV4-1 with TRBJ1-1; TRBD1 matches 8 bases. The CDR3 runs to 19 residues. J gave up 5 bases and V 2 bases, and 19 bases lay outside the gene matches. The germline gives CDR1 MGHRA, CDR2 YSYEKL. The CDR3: CASSQNLYRTGTRRTEAFF. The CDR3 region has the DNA TGCGCCAGCAGCCAAAATCTCTACAGGACAGGGACCCGGCGAACTGAAGCTTTCTTT.

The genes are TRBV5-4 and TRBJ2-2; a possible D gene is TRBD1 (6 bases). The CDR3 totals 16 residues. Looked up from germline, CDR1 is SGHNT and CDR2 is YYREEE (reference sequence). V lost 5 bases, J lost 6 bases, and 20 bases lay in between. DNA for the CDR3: TGTGCCAGCAGGTCCTCATCGGGACAAACAGCCGGGGAGCTGTTTTTT. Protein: CASRSSSGQTAGELFF. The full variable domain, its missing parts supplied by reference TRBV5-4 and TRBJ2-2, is ETGVTQSPTHLIKTRGQQVTLRCSSQSGHNTVSWYQQALGQGPQFIFQYYREEENGRGNFPPRFSGLQFPNYSSELNVNALELDDSALYLCASRSSSGQTAGELFFGEGSRLTVL.

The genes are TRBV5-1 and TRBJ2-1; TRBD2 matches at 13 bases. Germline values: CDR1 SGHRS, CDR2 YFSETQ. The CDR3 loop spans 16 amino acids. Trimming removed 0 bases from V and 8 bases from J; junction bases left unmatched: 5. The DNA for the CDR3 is TGCGCCAGCAGCTTGGGGGGGACTAGCGGGACGGATGAGCAGTTCTTC. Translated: CASSLGGTSGTDEQFF. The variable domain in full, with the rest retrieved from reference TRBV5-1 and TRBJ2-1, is KAGVTQTPRYLIKTRGQQVTLSCSPISGHRSVSWYQQTPGQGLQFLFEYFSETQRNKGNFPGRFSGRQFSNSRSEMNVSTLELGDSALYLCASSLGGTSGTDEQFFGPGTRLTVL.

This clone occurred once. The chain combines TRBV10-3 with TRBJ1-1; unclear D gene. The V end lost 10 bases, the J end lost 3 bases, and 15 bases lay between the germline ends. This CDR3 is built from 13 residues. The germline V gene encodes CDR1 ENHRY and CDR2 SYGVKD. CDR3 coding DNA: TGTGCCACCCGGAGAGGTGAGGACACTGAAGCTTTCTTT. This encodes CATRRGEDTEAFF.

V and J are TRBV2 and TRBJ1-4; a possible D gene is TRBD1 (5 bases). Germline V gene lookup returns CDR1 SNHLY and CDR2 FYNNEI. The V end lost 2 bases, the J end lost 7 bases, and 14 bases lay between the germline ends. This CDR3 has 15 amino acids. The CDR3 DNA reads TGTGCCAGCAGTGAATCGGGGCCCCTAGGTGAAAAACTGTTTTTT. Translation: CASSESGPLGEKLFF.

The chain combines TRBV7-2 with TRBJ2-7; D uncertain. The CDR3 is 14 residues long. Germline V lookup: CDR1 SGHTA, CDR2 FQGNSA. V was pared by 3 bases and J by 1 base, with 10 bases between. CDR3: CASSLAWGSYEQYF. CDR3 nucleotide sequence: TGTGCCAGCAGCTTGGCCTGGGGTTCCTACGAGCAGTACTTC.

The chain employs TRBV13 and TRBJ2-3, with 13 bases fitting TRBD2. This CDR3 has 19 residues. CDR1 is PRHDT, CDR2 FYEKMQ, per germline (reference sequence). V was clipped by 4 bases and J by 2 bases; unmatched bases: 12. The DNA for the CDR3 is TGTGCCAGCAGCTCAAGACTAGCGGGAGGTGGGGGGCACACAGATACGCAGTATTTT. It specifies CASSSRLAGGGGHTDTQYF.

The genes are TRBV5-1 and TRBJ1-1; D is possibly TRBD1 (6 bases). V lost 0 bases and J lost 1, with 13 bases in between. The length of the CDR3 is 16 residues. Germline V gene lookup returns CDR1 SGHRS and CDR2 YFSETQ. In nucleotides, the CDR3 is TGCGCCAGCAGCTTGGCCGGGGGCTCCGCGAACACTGAAGCTTTCTTT. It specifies CASSLAGGSANTEAFF.

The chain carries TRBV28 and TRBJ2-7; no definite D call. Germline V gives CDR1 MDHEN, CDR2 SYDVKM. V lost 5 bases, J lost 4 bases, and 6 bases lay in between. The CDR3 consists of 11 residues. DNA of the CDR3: TGTGCCAGCAGTACAAGTTACGAGCAGTACTTC. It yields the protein CASSTSYEQYF.

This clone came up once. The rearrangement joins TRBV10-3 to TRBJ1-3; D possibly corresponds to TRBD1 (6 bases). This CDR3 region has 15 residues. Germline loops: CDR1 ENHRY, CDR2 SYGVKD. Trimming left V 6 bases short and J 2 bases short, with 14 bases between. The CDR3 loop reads CAISDDRYTGNTIYF. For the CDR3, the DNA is TGTGCCATCAGCGACGACAGGTACACTGGAAACACCATATATTTT.

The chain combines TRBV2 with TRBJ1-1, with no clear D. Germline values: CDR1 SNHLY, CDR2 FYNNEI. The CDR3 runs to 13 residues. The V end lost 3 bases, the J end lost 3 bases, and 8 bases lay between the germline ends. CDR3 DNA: TGTGCCAGCAGTGATACGAGCTACACTGAAGCTTTCTTT. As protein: CASSDTSYTEAFF.

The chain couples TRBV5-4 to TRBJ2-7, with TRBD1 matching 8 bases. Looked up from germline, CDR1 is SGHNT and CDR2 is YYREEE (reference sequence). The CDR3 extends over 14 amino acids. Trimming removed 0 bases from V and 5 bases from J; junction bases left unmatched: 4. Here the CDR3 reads CASSLGQGRNEQYF. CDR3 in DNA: TGTGCCAGCAGCTTGGGACAGGGGAGAAACGAGCAGTACTTC. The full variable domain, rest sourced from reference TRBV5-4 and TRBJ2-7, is ETGVTQSPTHLIKTRGQQVTLRCSSQSGHNTVSWYQQALGQGPQFIFQYYREEENGRGNFPPRFSGLQFPNYSSELNVNALELDDSALYLCASSLGQGRNEQYFGPGTRLTVT.